The 18 T cell receptor beta chains presented below share a single source sample, sequenced in a study of blood T cell repertoires in COVID-19. TCRdb's copy holds only in-frame clones and misses some; the assay was immunoSEQ multiplex PCR. This table holds roughly 200,000 clones, 86% found once. Sequences were obtained from PBMCs or T cells enriched from blood (not recorded which). These TCRs come from a woman aged 40 to 50 in a cohort exposed to, infected with or recovered from COVID-19 (not recorded which).

The chain has TRBV27 and TRBJ1-2; D is undetermined. Trimming removed 7 bases from V and 4 bases from J, with 10 bases in between. CDR3 length: 12 amino acids. CDR1 MNHEY and CDR2 SMNVEV come from the germline V gene (reference sequence). The CDR3: CASTTGSYGYTF. The CDR3 DNA reads TGTGCCAGCACAACGGGGTCCTATGGCTACACCTTC.

This clone has ten or more counts. V and J are TRBV11-2 and TRBJ1-2, with 9 nucleotides matching TRBD1. Trimming took 5 bases from V and 6 from J; bases not matched to a gene: 10. Germline-derived CDR1 and CDR2 are SGHAT and FQNNGV. The CDR3 runs to 15 residues. Here the CDR3 reads CASSPGQGITDGYTF. As DNA, the CDR3 is TGTGCCAGCAGCCCCGGACAGGGGATTACTGATGGCTACACCTTC.

In its sample, this clone ranks as medium-sized. Written as DNA, the CDR3 is TGTGCCAGTAGTCCCAGCGGGAGGGACACCGGGGAGCTGTTTTTT. This sequence encodes CASSPSGRDTGELFF. This chain uses TRBV19 with TRBJ2-2, with 10 bases matching TRBD2. The CDR3 totals 15 residues. Trimming removed 5 bases from V and 3 bases from J; junction bases left unmatched: 3. Per the germline V gene, CDR1 is LNHDA and CDR2 is SQIVND (reference sequence). Full variable domain (remainder filled in from reference TRBV19 and TRBJ2-2): DGGITQSPKYLFRKEGQNVTLSCEQNLNHDAMYWYRQDPGQGLRLIYYSQIVNDFQKGDIAEGYSVSREKKESFPLTVTSAQKNPTAFYLCASSPSGRDTGELFFGEGSRLTVL.

The rearrangement uses TRBV6-5 and TRBJ1-2; D unresolved. The germline V gene encodes CDR1 MNHEY and CDR2 SVGAGI. V was clipped by 0 bases and J by 6 bases, with 14 bases between them. This CDR3 is built from 15 residues. CDR3 region: CASSYSIRGSDGYTF. CDR3 coding DNA: TGTGCCAGCAGTTACTCGATTCGGGGTTCAGATGGCTACACCTTC.

This chain joins TRBV6-5 and TRBJ1-2; the D gene is possibly TRBD1 (5 bases). Trimming took off 5 bases at V and 2 bases at J, with 12 bases between the two ends. This CDR3 has 14 residues. Germline loops: CDR1 MNHEY, CDR2 SVGAGI. CDR3 in DNA: TGTGCCAGCAGTCTTTCGCAGGGAAACTATGGCTACACCTTC. This sequence encodes CASSLSQGNYGYTF.

The chain carries TRBV19 and TRBJ2-2; TRBD2 matches at 10 bases. Looked up from germline, CDR1 is LNHDA and CDR2 is SQIVND (reference sequence). V was clipped by 7 bases and J by 3 bases; unmatched bases: 5. This CDR3 comprises 15 residues. Here the CDR3 DNA reads TGTGCCAGTACCGCTAGCGGGGGTGACACCGGGGAGCTGTTTTTT. Translation gives CASTASGGDTGELFF.

This clone has more than one count but fewer than ten. The DNA for the CDR3 is TGTGCCAGTTTCCGGACAGGGATGAACACTGAAGCTTTCTTT. It specifies CASFRTGMNTEAFF. The chain carries TRBV19 and TRBJ1-1, with 8 bases aligning to TRBD1. This CDR3 comprises 14 residues. V lost 8 bases, J lost 0 bases, and 5 bases stayed unmatched. Germline V gives CDR1 LNHDA, CDR2 SQIVND (reference sequence).

The chain carries TRBV4-2 and TRBJ2-7; a possible D gene is TRBD1 (6 bases). V lost 1 base to trimming and J lost 7 bases, with 23 bases between them. The CDR3 spans 17 residues. The germline V gene encodes CDR1 LGHNA and CDR2 YNFKEQ. CDR3: CASSQGQGSPLPTEQYF. The DNA for the CDR3 is TGTGCCAGCAGCCAAGGTCAGGGGTCCCCGCTTCCGACTGAGCAGTACTTC.

The V and J genes are TRBV7-9 and TRBJ1-1, with 12 bases that match TRBD1. Germline V gene sequence: CDR1 SEHNR, CDR2 FQNEAQ (reference sequence). CDR3 length equals 14 residues. V dropped 4 bases and J dropped 6; count of bases not matched to a gene: 3. The CDR3 reads CASSWGQGASEAFF. CDR3 bases: TGTGCCAGCAGCTGGGGACAGGGGGCCTCTGAAGCTTTCTTT.

This chain joins TRBV15 and TRBJ1-6, with unresolved D. Trimming took 3 bases from V and 0 from J, leaving 6 bases between them. Per the germline V gene, CDR1 is LNHNV and CDR2 is YYDKDF (reference sequence). CDR3 length equals 15 residues. The CDR3 DNA follows: TGTGCCACCAGCAGGGCCTTCTCCTATAATTCACCCCTCCACTTT. It yields the protein CATSRAFSYNSPLHF.

This chain joins TRBV6-6 and TRBJ2-7, with D maybe TRBD2 (6 bases). V was shortened by 5 bases and J by 6 bases, with 17 bases between the two germline ends. Germline-derived CDR1 and CDR2 are MNHNY and SVGAGI (reference sequence). The CDR3 is 14 amino acids. This chain's CDR3 is CASSPPTSGSEQYF. CDR3 coding DNA: TGTGCCAGCAGTCCCCCGACTAGTGGATCCGAGCAGTACTTC.

V gene TRBV3-1 (or the pseudogene TRBV3-2) combines with J gene TRBJ2-1; D is perhaps TRBD2 (6 bases). The V end was cut by 4 bases, the J end by 7 bases, with 23 bases between. The CDR3 sequence is 17 residues long. The V gene's germline CDR1 is LGHDT and CDR2 YNNKEL (reference sequence). The DNA of the CDR3 is TGTGCCAGCAGCCTACCCCGTGGGAGCGGAGGAGGGAATGAGCAGTTCTTC. This gives the protein CASSLPRGSGGGNEQFF.

The chain employs TRBV5-1 and TRBJ2-1; 7 bases align to TRBD2. CDR1 is SGHRS and CDR2 is YFSETQ in the germline V gene. The CDR3 runs 13 residues. The junction had 4 bases not matched to a gene; V was cut back by 4 bases and J by 6 bases. CDR3 protein: CASSHASGNEQFF. In DNA form, the CDR3 reads TGCGCCAGCAGCCATGCTAGCGGCAATGAGCAGTTCTTC.

V gene TRBV3-1 (or the pseudogene TRBV3-2) combines with J gene TRBJ1-2; no clear D gene. The length of the CDR3 is 15 residues. Trimming removed 0 bases at V and 8 bases at J, with 16 bases between. Germline V gives CDR1 LGHDT, CDR2 YNNKEL (reference sequence). DNA for the CDR3: TGTGCCAGCAGCCAAGATTTCGGGGATTCGTACGGCTACACCTTC. It encodes CASSQDFGDSYGYTF.

This chain uses TRBV12-5 with TRBJ2-5; D possibly corresponds to TRBD2 (5 bases). V was shortened by 1 base and J by 6 bases, with 15 bases between the two germline ends. This CDR3 has 15 residues. Germline CDR1 and CDR2: LGHNT and FRNRAP. The CDR3 coding sequence is TGTGCTAGTGGTTTGGGGGCCCCTGGGGAGAAGACCCAGTACTTC. It yields the protein CASGLGAPGEKTQYF.

A remark on this clone: Distinct nucleotide sequences in the sample also encode this CDR3. The rearrangement joins TRBV4-2 to TRBJ1-6; the match to TRBD1 covers 8 bases. V lost 1 base and J lost 7; bases outside the gene matches: 0. CDR1 LGHNA and CDR2 YNFKEQ come from the germline V gene. The CDR3 spans 14 residues. The CDR3 nucleotides read TGTGCCAGCAGCCAAGGACAGGGGAATTCACCCCTCCACTTT. This translates into CASSQGQGNSPLHF.

The chain links TRBV19 to TRBJ1-1, with unresolved D. Germline CDR1 is LNHDA and CDR2 is SQIVND (reference sequence). Trimming pared 3 bases from V and 5 bases from J, leaving 13 bases between. The CDR3 totals 14 residues. DNA of the CDR3: TGTGCCAGTAGTATGGCACGAAGCGGGACTGAAGCTTTCTTT. Encoded protein: CASSMARSGTEAFF.

About this clone: The junction and the germline gene differ at one end; a read error may be behind it. The CDR3 bases are TGTGCCACCAGTGATCCCGCGACAGCTAACTATGGCTACATCTTC. This translates into CATSDPATANYGYIF. The chain joins TRBV24-1 to TRBJ1-2, with a weak D call TRBD1 (5 bases). This CDR3 contains 15 residues. CDR1 and CDR2 from the germline V gene are KGHDR and SFDVKD.